This entry lists 22 T cell receptor beta chains sequenced from one sample in a study of T cell responses to AZD1222 COVID-19 vaccine. This table comes from immunoSEQ multiplex PCR, and its TCRdb copy is limited to in-frame clones, with some not included. The table has under 200,000 clones, approximately 94% seen once. Sequenced material: peripheral blood, taken on day 0 of AZD1222 vaccination. These receptors were taken from an adult in good health.

This rearrangement joins TRBV4-1 to TRBJ2-3; D unresolved. V lost 0 bases to trimming and J lost 4 bases, with 5 bases between them. Germline V gene sequence: CDR1 MGHRA, CDR2 YSYEKL. The CDR3 length is 13 residues. This CDR3 reads CASSQELPDTQYF. The CDR3 nucleotides read TGCGCCAGCAGCCAAGAGCTTCCAGATACGCAGTATTTT.

The chain employs TRBV5-1 and TRBJ2-7, with D tentatively TRBD1 (6 bases). With 2 bases removed from V and 1 base from J, the gap between germline ends came to 13 bases. The CDR3 is 15 residues long. The germline V gene encodes CDR1 SGHRS and CDR2 YFSETQ. The CDR3 loop reads CASSFLRGGSYEQYF. For the CDR3, the DNA is TGCGCCAGCAGCTTCCTCAGGGGCGGATCCTACGAGCAGTACTTC.

V gene TRBV10-1 combines with J gene TRBJ1-1, with 7 positions matching TRBD1. The CDR3 contains 14 residues. J was trimmed by 0 bases and V by 8 bases; bases with no gene match: 6. CDR1 and CDR2 from the germline V gene are WNHNN and SYGVQD (reference sequence). The CDR3 loop reads CASSRQGMNTEAFF. For the CDR3, the DNA is TGCGCCAGCTCCCGACAGGGAATGAACACTGAAGCTTTCTTT.

This clone occurred once. The chain carries TRBV5-8 and TRBJ2-1; 9 bases are a match to TRBD2. The germline V gene has CDR1 SGHTS and CDR2 YDEGEE. This CDR3 contains 19 residues. V shed 0 bases, J shed 8 bases, and the junction held 18 bases outside the gene matches. In nucleotides, the CDR3 is TGTGCCAGCAGCTTGGGGGGGCCGTCGGGGACTATAGCGGGAGATGAGCAGTTCTTC. Its translation: CASSLGGPSGTIAGDEQFF.

The chain couples TRBV7-2 to TRBJ2-5; D not certain. Trimming stripped 1 base from V and 4 bases from J, with 7 bases between. CDR1 SGHTA and CDR2 FQGNSA come from the germline V gene. The CDR3 loop spans 13 amino acids. In DNA form, the CDR3 reads TGTGCCAGCAGCTTAGGGATGGGAGAGACCCAGTACTTC. As protein: CASSLGMGETQYF.

This chain connects TRBV6-5 to TRBJ2-2; the match to TRBD2 covers 13 bases. CDR1 is MNHEY, CDR2 SVGAGI, per germline. V was clipped by 6 bases and J by 6 bases; unmatched bases: 4. The CDR3 runs 15 residues. The CDR3 here is CASRLLAGGPGELFF. CDR3 bases: TGTGCCAGCAGATTACTAGCGGGAGGGCCCGGGGAGCTGTTTTTT.

This clone was detected once. CDR3 residues: CASTTGVQNEKLFF. CDR3 bases: TGTGCCAGCACCACAGGGGTGCAAAATGAAAAACTGTTTTTT. This chain uses TRBV28 with TRBJ1-4; 7 positions match TRBD1. Germline loops: CDR1 MDHEN, CDR2 SYDVKM. V shed 7 bases and J 5 bases; nucleotides not matched to a gene: 7. The CDR3 is made up of 14 amino acids.

V is TRBV9 and J is TRBJ1-1; a weak D match, TRBD1 (6 bases). The CDR3 is 15 amino acids. Germline V gene sequence: CDR1 SGDLS, CDR2 YYNGEE. Trimming removed 1 base from V and 5 bases from J, with 15 bases in between. CDR3 amino acids: CASSVRSGGRTEAFF. CDR3 sequence (DNA): TGTGCCAGCAGCGTACGGTCGGGGGGCCGGACTGAAGCTTTCTTT.

The chain couples TRBV30 to TRBJ2-5; D not resolved. V was pared by 0 bases and J by 5 bases, with 13 bases between. CDR1 GTSNPN and CDR2 SVGIG come from the germline V gene (reference sequence). CDR3 length equals 14 residues. CDR3 in DNA: TGTGCCTGGAGTGTAACCGGGCTGATGGAGACCCAGTACTTC. Translating gives CAWSVTGLMETQYF.

This clone appeared a single time. The chain carries TRBV24-1 and TRBJ1-2; weak D call: TRBD1 (6 bases). The ends were cut back, 0 bases at V and 2 bases at J, with 12 bases in the middle. The CDR3 sequence is 16 residues long. The V gene's germline CDR1 is KGHDR and CDR2 SFDVKD. For the CDR3, the DNA is TGTGCCACCAGTGATTTGAGTTCAACAGGGAACTATGGCTACACCTTC. Translated: CATSDLSSTGNYGYTF.

The V call is TRBV28, the J call TRBJ1-2; D unclear. With 3 bases removed from V and 5 bases from J, the gap between germline ends came to 19 bases. The CDR3 has 16 amino acids. The germline CDR1 and CDR2 sequences are MDHEN and SYDVKM. CDR3 residues: CASSFRGGSFAYGYTF. Written as DNA, the CDR3 is TGTGCCAGCAGTTTCCGGGGAGGCTCATTCGCATATGGCTACACCTTC.

The V and J genes are TRBV28 and TRBJ1-3; D ambiguous. Germline V gives CDR1 MDHEN, CDR2 SYDVKM. The ends were cut back, 3 bases at V and 1 base at J, with 19 bases in the middle. The length of the CDR3 is 18 residues. Written as DNA, the CDR3 is TGTGCCAGCAGTTTCCCTGCCGCGGGTTTTAGGTCTGGAAACACCATATATTTT. This sequence encodes CASSFPAAGFRSGNTIYF. The whole variable domain, remainder taken from reference TRBV28 and TRBJ1-3, is DVKVTQSSRYLVKRTGEKVFLECVQDMDHENMFWYRQDPGLGLRLIYFSYDVKMKEKGDIPEGYSVSREKKERFSLILESASTNQTSMYLCASSFPAAGFRSGNTIYFGEGSWLTVV.

On this clone itself: At the DNA level, this CDR3 is encoded by other sequences in the same sample as well. J is TRBJ2-7 and V is TRBV5-1, with a tentative D call TRBD2 (5 bases). V was trimmed by 3 bases and J by 4 bases, leaving 11 bases between them. CDR1 is SGHRS and CDR2 is YFSETQ in the germline V gene. The CDR3 is 13 amino acids. The CDR3 loop is CASSSRGGYEQYF. The CDR3 DNA follows: TGCGCCAGCAGCTCAAGAGGCGGGTACGAGCAGTACTTC.

V usage is TRBV4-2 and J usage is TRBJ1-1; maybe TRBD1 (5 bases). Germline CDR1 reads LGHNA; CDR2 reads YNFKEQ. The CDR3 sequence is 14 residues long. V lost 2 bases and J 7 bases, leaving 14 bases between the germline ends. As DNA, the CDR3 is TGTGCCAGCAGCCAAACCGGGACCACAGTTGAAGCTTTCTTT. Protein: CASSQTGTTVEAFF.

The V and J genes are TRBV28 and TRBJ2-4, with D unclear. Per germline, CDR1 MDHEN and CDR2 SYDVKM. Trimming removed 3 bases from V and 1 base from J, with 13 bases in between. This CDR3 is built from 16 residues. Written as DNA, the CDR3 is TGTGCCAGCAGTTTTAGAGGCACGTCGGCCAAAAACATTCAGTACTTC. It translates to CASSFRGTSAKNIQYF.

This chain joins TRBV12-3 or TRBV12-4 and TRBJ1-1; weak D call: TRBD1 (5 bases). The CDR3 runs to 12 residues. Deletions cut 7 bases from V and 2 bases from J, with 8 bases between. The DNA for the CDR3 is TGTGCCAGCACCGGGGGTAACACTGAAGCTTTCTTT. Translated, it gives CASTGGNTEAFF.

This rearrangement joins TRBV28 to TRBJ2-7; D uncertain. The CDR3 sequence is 13 residues long. V dropped 6 bases and J dropped 2 bases, with 11 bases sitting between them. Germline values: CDR1 MDHEN, CDR2 SYDVKM. The CDR3 reads CASSHGPPYEQYF. In DNA form, the CDR3 reads TGTGCCAGCAGCCACGGGCCCCCCTACGAGCAGTACTTC.

This chain links TRBV19 with TRBJ2-7, with D unclear. V lost 1 base to trimming and J lost 6 bases, with 13 bases between them. CDR3 length: 14 residues. Germline V gene lookup returns CDR1 LNHDA and CDR2 SQIVND (reference sequence). The CDR3 loop is CASSIGAGFSEQYF. The CDR3 DNA is TGTGCCAGTAGTATAGGGGCCGGGTTCAGCGAGCAGTACTTC. The variable domain in full, completed from reference TRBV19 and TRBJ2-7, reads DGGITQSPKYLFRKEGQNVTLSCEQNLNHDAMYWYRQDPGQGLRLIYYSQIVNDFQKGDIAEGYSVSREKKESFPLTVTSAQKNPTAFYLCASSIGAGFSEQYFGPGTRLTVT.

DNA of the CDR3: TGTGCCAGCAGCCGACCGGGACAGGGGACAGAGACCCAGTACTTC. It is translated as CASSRPGQGTETQYF. The rearrangement joins TRBV6-5 to TRBJ2-5, with 10 bases aligning to TRBD1. Losses at the gene ends were 6 bases for V and 4 bases for J; bases not matched to a gene: 8. Per germline, CDR1 MNHEY and CDR2 SVGAGI. The CDR3 runs to 15 residues.

V is TRBV25-1 and J is TRBJ2-3; 7 bases line up with TRBD1. V dropped 5 bases and J dropped 3; count of bases not matched to a gene: 5. CDR1 and CDR2 (germline): MGHDK, SYGVNS. This CDR3 is 14 amino acids long. Here the CDR3 reads CASSSGGFTDTQYF. CDR3 DNA sequence: TGTGCCAGCAGTTCAGGGGGTTTTACAGATACGCAGTATTTT.

The chain uses TRBV5-1 and TRBJ2-2; possibly TRBD2 for D (7 bases). Trimming pared 0 bases from V and 6 bases from J, leaving 18 bases between. Germline CDR1 SGHRS, CDR2 YFSETQ. The CDR3 extends over 17 amino acids. The CDR3 protein is CASSLGRGPPSPGELFF. CDR3 coding DNA: TGCGCCAGCAGCTTGGGGCGGGGGCCTCCCTCCCCCGGGGAGCTGTTTTTT.

The genes are TRBV6-5 and TRBJ1-6; D is undetermined. Germline V gene sequence: CDR1 MNHEY, CDR2 SVGAGI. Trimming stripped 6 bases from V and 8 bases from J, with 17 bases between. This CDR3 has 15 residues. In DNA form, the CDR3 reads TGTGCCAGCAGGTGGAAGATGTGGGTCGATTCACCCCTCCACTTT. It translates to CASRWKMWVDSPLHF.